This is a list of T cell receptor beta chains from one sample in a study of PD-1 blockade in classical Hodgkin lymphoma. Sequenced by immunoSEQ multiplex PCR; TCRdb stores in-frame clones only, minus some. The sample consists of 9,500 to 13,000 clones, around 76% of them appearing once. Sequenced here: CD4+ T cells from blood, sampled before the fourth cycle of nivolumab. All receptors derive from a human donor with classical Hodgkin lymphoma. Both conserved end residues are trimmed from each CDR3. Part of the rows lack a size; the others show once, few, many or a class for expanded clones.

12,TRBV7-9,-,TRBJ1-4,ASSGSGTVRKLF
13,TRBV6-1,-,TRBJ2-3,ASSVVDGSTDTQY
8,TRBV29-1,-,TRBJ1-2,SIDSYGYT
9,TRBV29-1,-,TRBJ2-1,SVLRRDEQF
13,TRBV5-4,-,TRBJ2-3,ASSLDSGRTDTQY
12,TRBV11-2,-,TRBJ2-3,ASSSIMRRDTQY
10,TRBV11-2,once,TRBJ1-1,ASSLLGTEAF
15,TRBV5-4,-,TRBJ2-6,ASSFGSLISGANVLT
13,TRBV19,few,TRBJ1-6,ASSIVGQENSPLH
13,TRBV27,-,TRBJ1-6,ASSFAWTGDSPLH
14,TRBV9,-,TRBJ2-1,ASSKPPPTAYNEQF
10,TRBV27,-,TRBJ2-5,ASSFSQGPKN
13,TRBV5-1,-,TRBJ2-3,ASSLSLAGVDTQY
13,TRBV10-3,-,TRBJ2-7,AITSGETFGYEQY
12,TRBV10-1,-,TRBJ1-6,ASSDGASNSPLH
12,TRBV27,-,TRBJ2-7,ASSSGGALYEQY
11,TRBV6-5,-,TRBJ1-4,ASSYDLGGKLF
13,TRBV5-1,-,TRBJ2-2,ASSYQGSNTGELF
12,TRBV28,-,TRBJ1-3,ASSPGTSGNTIY
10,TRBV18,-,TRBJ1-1,ASSGLNTEAF
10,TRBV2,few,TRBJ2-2,ASSEWRRELF
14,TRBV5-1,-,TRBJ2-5,ASSLGPGGDQETQY
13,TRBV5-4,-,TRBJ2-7,ASSLESTGGDEQY
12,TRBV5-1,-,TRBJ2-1,ASSFGGVYNEQF
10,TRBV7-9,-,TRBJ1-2,ASSLQRTGYT
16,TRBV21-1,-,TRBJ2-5,ASSTSLGTSGRKETQY
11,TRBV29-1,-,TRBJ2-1,STDRGGYNEQF
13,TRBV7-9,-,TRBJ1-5,ASSLASYSNQPQH
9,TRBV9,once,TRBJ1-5,ASTPYQPQH
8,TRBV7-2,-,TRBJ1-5,ASSWWPQH
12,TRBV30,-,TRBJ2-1,ACETSEGYNEQF
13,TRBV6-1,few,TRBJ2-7,ASTGGGQVRYEQY
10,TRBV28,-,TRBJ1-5,ASSYSNQPQH
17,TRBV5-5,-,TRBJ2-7,ASSLAVGTSGIYSYEQY
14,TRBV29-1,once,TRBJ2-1,SVEEFRTSGMGEQF
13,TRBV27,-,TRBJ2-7,ASSLLGRATYEQY
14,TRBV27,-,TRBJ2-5,ASRIIAGTGGETQY
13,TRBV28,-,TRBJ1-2,ASSFATGTLRGYT
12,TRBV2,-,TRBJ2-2,ASRDRGGTGELF
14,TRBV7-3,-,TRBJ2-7,ASSEKGAGGPYEQY
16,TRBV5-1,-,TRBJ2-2,ASSSSANLAGDTGELF